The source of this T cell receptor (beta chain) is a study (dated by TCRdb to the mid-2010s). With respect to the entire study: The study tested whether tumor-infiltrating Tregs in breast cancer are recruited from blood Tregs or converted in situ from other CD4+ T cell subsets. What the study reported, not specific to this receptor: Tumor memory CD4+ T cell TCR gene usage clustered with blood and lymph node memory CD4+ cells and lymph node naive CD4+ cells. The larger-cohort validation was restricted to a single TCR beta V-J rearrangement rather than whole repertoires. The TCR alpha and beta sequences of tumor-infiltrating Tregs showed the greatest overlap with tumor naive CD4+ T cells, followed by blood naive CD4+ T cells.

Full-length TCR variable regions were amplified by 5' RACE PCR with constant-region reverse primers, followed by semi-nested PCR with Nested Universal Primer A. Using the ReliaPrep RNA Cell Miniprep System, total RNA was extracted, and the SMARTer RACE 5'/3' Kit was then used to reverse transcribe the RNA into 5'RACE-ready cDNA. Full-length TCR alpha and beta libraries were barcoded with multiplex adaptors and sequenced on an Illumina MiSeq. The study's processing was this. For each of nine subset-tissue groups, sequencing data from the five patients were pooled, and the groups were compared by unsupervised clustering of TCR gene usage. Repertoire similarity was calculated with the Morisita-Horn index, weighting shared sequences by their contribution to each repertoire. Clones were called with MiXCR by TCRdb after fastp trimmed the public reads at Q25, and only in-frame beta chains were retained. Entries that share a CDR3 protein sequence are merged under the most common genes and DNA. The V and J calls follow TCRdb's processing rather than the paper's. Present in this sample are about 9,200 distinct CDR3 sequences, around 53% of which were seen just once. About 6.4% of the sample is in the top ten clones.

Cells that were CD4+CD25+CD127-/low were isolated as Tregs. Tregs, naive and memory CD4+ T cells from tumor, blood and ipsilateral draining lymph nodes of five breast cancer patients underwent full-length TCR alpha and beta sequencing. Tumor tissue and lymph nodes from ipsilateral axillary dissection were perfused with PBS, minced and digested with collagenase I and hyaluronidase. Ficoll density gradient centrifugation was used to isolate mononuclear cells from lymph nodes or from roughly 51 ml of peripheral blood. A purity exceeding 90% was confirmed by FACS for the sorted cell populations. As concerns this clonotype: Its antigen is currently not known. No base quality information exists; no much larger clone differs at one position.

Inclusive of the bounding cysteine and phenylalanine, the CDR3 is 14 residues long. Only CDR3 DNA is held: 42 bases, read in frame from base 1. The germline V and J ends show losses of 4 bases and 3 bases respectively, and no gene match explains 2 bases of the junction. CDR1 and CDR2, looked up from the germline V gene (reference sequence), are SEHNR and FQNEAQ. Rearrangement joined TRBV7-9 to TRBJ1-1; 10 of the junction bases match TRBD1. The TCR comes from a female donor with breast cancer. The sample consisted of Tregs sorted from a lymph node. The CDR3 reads CASSWGTGDTEAFF. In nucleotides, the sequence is TGTGCCAGCAGCTGGGGGACAGGGGACACTGAAGCTTTCTTT. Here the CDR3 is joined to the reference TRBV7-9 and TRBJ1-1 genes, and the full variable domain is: DTGVSQNPRHKITKRGQNVTFRCDPISEHNRLYWYRQTLGQGPEFLTYFQNEAQLEKSRLLSDRFSAERPKGSFSTLEIQRTEQGDSAMYLCASSWGTGDTEAFFGQGTRLTVV.